This TCR beta chain was identified in a study of T cells in Graves' hyperthyroidism and ophthalmopathy. General study findings and limits: Onset of ophthalmopathy came a median approximately 6.9 months after the model predicted it. Blood samples included most of the expanded thyroid clonotypes exceeding 0.001.

This clonotype has a count of ten or more. Its antigen is currently unknown. There are 16 residues in the CDR3. V lost 5 bases and J lost 1; bases outside the gene matches: 7. From RNA transcripts, TCR beta CDR3 regions were amplified. During a first-round RT-PCR of the TCR CDR3, the HTBI primer set was used. TCRdb recomputed calls from the multiplex PCR reads with MiXCR, one row per CDR3 protein. This sample has around 350,000 distinct CDR3 sequences, with roughly 19% found just once. Exclusion criteria comprised uncontrolled infection, other autoimmune disease, pregnancy or lactation. Sequenced input: blood. The sequence was obtained from a woman younger than 35 with Graves' hyperthyroidism. V usage is TRBV12-3 or TRBV12-4 and J usage is TRBJ1-5; 8 bases line up with TRBD1. CDR3 in amino acids: CASSLDRGFSNQPQHF. The CDR3 bases are TGTGCCAGCAGTCTCGACAGGGGTTTCAGCAATCAGCCCCAGCATTTT.